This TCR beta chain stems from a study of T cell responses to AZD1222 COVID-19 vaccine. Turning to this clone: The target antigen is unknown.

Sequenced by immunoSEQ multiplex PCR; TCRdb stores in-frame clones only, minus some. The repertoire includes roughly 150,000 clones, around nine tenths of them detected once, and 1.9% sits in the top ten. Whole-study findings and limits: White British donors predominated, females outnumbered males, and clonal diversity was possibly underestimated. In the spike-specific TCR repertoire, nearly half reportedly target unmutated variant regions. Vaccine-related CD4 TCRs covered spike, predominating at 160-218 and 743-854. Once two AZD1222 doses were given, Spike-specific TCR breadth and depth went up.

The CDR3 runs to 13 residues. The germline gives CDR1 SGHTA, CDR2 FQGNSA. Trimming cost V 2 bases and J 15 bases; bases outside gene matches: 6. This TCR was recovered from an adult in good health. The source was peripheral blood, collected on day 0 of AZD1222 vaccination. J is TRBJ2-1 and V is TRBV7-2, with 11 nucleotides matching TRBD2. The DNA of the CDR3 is TGTGCCAGCAGCTTAAATAGCGGGGGGGCCCTGTTCTTC. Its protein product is CASSLNSGGALFF.